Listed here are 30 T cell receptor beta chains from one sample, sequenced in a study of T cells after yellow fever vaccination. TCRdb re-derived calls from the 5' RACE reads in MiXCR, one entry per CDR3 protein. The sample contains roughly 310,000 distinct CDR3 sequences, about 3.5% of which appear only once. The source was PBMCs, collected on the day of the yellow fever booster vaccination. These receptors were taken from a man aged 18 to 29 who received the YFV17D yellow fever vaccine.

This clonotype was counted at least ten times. The CDR3 DNA is TGTGCCAGCAGTCCCGGGACCACGGAGACCCAGTACTTC. This sequence encodes CASSPGTTETQYF. V usage is TRBV9 and J usage is TRBJ2-5; D may match TRBD1 or TRBD2 (5 bases each). The CDR3 consists of 13 residues. Germline V CDR1 and CDR2: SGDLS, YYNGEE. Between the trimmed V and J ends, which lost 5 bases and 5 bases, there was a span of 13 bases.

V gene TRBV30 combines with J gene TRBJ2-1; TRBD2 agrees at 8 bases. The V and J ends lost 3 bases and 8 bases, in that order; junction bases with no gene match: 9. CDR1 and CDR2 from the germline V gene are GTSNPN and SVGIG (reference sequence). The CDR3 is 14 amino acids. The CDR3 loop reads CAWRSLAGRYEQFF. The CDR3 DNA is TGTGCCTGGAGAAGCTTAGCGGGGCGGTATGAGCAGTTCTTC.

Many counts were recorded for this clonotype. Here the CDR3 DNA reads TGCAGTGCTCTTGGACAGGGGGGAGGGGGCAATCAGCCCCAGCATTTT. Its translation is CSALGQGGGGNQPQHF. The rearrangement joins TRBV20-1 to TRBJ1-5; 10 nucleotides agree with TRBD1. Germline V gene lookup returns CDR1 DFQATT and CDR2 SNEGSKA (reference sequence). The CDR3 is 16 amino acids. The J segment lost 2 bases and the V segment lost 5 bases, leaving 9 bases of the junction unmatched.

The CDR3 coding sequence is TGTGCCAGCAGTTACTCGCGCGGGAACTATGGCTACACCTTC. As protein: CASSYSRGNYGYTF. The chain recombines TRBV6-5 with TRBJ1-2, with D unresolved. Trimming stripped 0 bases from V and 2 bases from J, with 7 bases between. The CDR3 is 14 residues long. Germline CDR1 is MNHEY and CDR2 is SVGAGI.

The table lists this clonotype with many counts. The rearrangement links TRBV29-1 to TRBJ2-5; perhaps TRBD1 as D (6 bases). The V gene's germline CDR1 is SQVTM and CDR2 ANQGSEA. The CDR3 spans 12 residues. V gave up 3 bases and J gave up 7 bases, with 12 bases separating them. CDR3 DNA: TGCAGCGTTGACATACTCAGGGGGACCCAGTACTTC. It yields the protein CSVDILRGTQYF. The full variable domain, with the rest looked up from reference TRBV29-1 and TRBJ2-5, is SAVISQKPSRDICQRGTSLTIQCQVDSQVTMMFWYRQQPGQSLTLIATANQGSEATYESGFVIDKFPISRPNLTFSTLTVSNMSPEDSSIYLCSVDILRGTQYFGPGTRLLVL.

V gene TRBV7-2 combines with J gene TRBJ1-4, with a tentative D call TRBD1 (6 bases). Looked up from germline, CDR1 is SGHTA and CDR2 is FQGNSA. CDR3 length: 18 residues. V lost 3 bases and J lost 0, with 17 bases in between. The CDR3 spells CASSLVGRGTPTNEKLFF. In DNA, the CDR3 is TGTGCCAGCAGCTTGGTCGGCAGGGGAACTCCAACTAATGAAAAACTGTTTTTT.

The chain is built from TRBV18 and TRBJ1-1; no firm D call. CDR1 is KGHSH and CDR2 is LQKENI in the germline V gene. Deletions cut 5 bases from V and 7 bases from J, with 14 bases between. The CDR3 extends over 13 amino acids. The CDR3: CASSGLGKIEAFF. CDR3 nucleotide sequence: TGTGCCAGCTCAGGCTTGGGTAAGATTGAAGCTTTCTTT.

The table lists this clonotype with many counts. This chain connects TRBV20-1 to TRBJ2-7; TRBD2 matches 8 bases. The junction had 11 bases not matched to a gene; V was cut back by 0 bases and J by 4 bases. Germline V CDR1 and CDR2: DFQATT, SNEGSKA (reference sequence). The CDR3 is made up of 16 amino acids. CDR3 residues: CSARDSAGGTMYEQYV. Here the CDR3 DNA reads TGCAGTGCTAGAGATTCGGCGGGGGGAACCATGTACGAGCAGTACGTC.

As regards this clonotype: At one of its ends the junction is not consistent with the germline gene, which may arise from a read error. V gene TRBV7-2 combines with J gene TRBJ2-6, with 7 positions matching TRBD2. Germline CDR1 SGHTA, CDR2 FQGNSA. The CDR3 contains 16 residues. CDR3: CASSSSGVSGGNVLTF. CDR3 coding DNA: TGTGCCAGCAGCTCTAGCGGCGTATCCGGGGGCAACGTCCTGACTTTC.

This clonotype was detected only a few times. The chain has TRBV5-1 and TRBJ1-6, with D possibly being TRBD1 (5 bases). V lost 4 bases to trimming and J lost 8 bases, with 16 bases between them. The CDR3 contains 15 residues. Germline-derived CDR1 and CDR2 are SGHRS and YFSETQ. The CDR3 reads CASSLRTYGDSPLHF. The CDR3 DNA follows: TGCGCCAGCAGCCTTCGGACATACGGAGATTCACCCCTCCACTTT.

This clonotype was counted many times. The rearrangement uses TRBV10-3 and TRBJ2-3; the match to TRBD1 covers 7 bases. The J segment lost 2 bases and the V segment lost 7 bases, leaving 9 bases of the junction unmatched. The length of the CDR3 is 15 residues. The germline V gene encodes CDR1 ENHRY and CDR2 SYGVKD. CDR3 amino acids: CAINPQDRNTDTQYF. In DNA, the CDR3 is TGTGCCATCAATCCCCAGGACAGGAACACAGATACGCAGTATTTT.

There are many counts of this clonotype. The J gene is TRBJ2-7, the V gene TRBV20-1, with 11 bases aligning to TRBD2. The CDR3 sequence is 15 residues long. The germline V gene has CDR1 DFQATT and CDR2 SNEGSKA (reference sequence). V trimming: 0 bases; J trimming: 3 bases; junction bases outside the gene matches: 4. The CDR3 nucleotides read TGCAGTGCTAGAGAGGGACTAGCGGACTACTACGAGCAGTACGTC. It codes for CSAREGLADYYEQYV.

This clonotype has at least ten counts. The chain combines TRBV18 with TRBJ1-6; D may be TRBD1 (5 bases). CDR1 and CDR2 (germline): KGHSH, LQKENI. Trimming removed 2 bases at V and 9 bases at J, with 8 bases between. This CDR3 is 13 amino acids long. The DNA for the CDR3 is TGTGCCAGCTCACCAGGGGCGGCTTCACCCCTCCACTTT. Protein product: CASSPGAASPLHF.

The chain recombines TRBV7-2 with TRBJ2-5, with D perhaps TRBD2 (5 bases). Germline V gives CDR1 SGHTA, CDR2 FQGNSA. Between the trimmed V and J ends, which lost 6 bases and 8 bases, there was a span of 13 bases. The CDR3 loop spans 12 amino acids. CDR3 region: CASRDSLFTQYF. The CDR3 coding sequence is TGTGCCAGCAGGGACTCATTATTCACCCAGTACTTC.

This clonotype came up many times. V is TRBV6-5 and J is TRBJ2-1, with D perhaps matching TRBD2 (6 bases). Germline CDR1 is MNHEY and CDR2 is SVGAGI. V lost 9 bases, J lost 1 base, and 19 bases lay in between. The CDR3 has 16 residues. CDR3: CASCERDLKSYNEQFF. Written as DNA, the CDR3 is TGTGCCAGTTGCGAAAGGGACTTAAAGTCCTACAATGAGCAGTTCTTC.

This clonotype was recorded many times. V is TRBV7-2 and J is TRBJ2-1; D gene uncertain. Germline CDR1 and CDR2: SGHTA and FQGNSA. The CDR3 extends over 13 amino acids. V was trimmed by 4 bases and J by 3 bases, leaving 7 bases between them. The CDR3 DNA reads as TGTGCCAGCAGCTGGGCCCTCTACAATGAGCAGTTCTTC. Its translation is CASSWALYNEQFF.

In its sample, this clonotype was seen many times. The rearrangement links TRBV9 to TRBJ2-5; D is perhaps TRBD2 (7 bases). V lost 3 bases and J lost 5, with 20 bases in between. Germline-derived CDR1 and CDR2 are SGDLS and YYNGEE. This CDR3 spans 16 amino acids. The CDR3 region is CASSAPGGHGAETQYF. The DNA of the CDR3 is TGTGCCAGCAGCGCTCCGGGGGGCCACGGGGCGGAGACCCAGTACTTC. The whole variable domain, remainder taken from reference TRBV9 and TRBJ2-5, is DSGVTQTPKHLITATGQRVTLRCSPRSGDLSVYWYQQSLDQGLQFLIQYYNGEERAKGNILERFSAQQFPDLHSELNLSSLELGDSALYFCASSAPGGHGAETQYFGPGTRLLVL.

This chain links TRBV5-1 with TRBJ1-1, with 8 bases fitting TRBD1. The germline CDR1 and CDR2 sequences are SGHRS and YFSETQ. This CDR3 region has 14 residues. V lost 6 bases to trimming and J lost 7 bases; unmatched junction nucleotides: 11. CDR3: CASTRTGSLDEAFF. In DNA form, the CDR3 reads TGCGCCAGCACCAGGACAGGGAGTCTAGATGAAGCTTTCTTT. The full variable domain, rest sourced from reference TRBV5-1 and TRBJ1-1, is KAGVTQTPRYLIKTRGQQVTLSCSPISGHRSVSWYQQTPGQGLQFLFEYFSETQRNKGNFPGRFSGRQFSNSRSEMNVSTLELGDSALYLCASTRTGSLDEAFFGQGTRLTVV.

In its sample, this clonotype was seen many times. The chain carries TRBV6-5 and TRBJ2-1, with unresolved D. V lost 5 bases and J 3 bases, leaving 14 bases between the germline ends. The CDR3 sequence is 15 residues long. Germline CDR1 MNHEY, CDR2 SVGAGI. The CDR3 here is CASSPQAVVYNEQFF. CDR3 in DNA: TGTGCCAGCAGTCCGCAGGCGGTTGTCTACAATGAGCAGTTCTTC.

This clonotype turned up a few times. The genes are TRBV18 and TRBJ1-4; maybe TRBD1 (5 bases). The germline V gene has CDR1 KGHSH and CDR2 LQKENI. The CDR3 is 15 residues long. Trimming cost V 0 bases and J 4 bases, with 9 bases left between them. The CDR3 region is CASSPPDRVNEKLFF. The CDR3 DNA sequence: TGTGCCAGCTCACCACCCGACAGAGTTAATGAAAAACTGTTTTTT.

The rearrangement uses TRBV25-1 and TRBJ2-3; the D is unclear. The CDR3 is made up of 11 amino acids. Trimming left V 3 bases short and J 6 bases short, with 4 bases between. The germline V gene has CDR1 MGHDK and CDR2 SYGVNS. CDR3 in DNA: TGTGCCAGCAGTGAGAGGGATACGCAGTATTTT. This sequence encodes CASSERDTQYF.

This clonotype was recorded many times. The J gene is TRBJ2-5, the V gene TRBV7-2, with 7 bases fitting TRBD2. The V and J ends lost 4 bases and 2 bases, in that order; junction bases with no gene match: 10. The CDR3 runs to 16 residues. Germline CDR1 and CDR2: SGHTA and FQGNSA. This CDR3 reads CASSSRLAGWQETQYF. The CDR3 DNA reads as TGTGCCAGCAGCTCCCGACTAGCTGGATGGCAAGAGACCCAGTACTTC. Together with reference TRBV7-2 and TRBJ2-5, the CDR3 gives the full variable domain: GAGVSQSPSNKVTEKGKDVELRCDPISGHTALYWYRQSLGQGLEFLIYFQGNSAPDKSGLPSDRFSAERTGGSVSTLTIQRTQQEDSAVYLCASSSRLAGWQETQYFGPGTRLLVL.

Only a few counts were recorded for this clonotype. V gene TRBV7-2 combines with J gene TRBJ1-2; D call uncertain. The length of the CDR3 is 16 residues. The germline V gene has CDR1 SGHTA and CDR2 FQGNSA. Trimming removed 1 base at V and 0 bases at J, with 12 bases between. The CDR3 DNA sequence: TGTGCCAGCAGCTTAGTCGTAAGGTTTACTAACTATGGCTACACCTTC. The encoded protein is CASSLVVRFTNYGYTF.

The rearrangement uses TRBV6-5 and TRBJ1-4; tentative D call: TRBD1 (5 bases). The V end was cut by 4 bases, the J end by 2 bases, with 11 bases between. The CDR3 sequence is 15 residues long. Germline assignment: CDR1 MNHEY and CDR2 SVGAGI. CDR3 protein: CASSFSRETNEKLFF. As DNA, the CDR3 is TGTGCCAGCAGTTTCTCCAGGGAGACTAATGAAAAACTGTTTTTT.

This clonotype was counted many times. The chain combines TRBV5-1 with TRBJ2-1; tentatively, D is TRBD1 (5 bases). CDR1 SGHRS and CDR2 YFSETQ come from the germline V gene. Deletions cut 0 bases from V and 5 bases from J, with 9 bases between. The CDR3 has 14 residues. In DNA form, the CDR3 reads TGCGCCAGCAGCTTGGTGGCAGGGCACAATGAGCAGTTCTTC. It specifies CASSLVAGHNEQFF.

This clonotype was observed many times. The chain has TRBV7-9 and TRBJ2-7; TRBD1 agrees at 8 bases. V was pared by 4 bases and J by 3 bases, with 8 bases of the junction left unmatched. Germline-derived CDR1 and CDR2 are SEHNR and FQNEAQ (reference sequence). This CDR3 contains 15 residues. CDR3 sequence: CASSSSGTGFYEQYV. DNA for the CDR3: TGTGCCAGCAGCTCATCCGGGACAGGATTCTACGAGCAGTACGTC.

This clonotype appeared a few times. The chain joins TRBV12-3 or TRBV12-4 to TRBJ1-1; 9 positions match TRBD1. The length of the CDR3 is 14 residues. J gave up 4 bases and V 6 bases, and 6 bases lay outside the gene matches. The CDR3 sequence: CASRDRGGGTEAFF. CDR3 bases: TGTGCCAGCAGGGACAGGGGAGGAGGCACTGAAGCTTTCTTT.

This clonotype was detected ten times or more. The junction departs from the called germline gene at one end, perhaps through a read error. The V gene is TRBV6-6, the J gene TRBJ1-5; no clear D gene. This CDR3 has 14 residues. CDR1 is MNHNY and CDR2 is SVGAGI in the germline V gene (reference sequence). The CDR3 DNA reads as TGTGCCAGCAGTTACTCGCGCCCTAATCTGCCCCAGCATTTT. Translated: CASSYSRPNLPQHF.

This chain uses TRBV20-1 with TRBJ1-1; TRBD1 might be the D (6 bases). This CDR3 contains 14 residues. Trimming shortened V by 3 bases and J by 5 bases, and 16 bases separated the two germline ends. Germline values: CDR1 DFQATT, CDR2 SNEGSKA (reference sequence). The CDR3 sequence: CSARLQGGRTEAFF. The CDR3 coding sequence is TGCAGTGCTAGGCTACAGGGAGGCCGAACTGAAGCTTTCTTT.

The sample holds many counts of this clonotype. DNA for the CDR3: TGTGCCAGCAGCTTAGGGCTAGCCCCAGATACGCAGTATTTT. This codes for CASSLGLAPDTQYF. The rearrangement links TRBV7-9 to TRBJ2-3, with D perhaps matching TRBD2 (5 bases). Germline-derived CDR1 and CDR2 are SEHNR and FQNEAQ (reference sequence). Between the trimmed V and J ends, which lost 1 base and 4 bases, there was a span of 9 bases. This CDR3 comprises 14 residues.